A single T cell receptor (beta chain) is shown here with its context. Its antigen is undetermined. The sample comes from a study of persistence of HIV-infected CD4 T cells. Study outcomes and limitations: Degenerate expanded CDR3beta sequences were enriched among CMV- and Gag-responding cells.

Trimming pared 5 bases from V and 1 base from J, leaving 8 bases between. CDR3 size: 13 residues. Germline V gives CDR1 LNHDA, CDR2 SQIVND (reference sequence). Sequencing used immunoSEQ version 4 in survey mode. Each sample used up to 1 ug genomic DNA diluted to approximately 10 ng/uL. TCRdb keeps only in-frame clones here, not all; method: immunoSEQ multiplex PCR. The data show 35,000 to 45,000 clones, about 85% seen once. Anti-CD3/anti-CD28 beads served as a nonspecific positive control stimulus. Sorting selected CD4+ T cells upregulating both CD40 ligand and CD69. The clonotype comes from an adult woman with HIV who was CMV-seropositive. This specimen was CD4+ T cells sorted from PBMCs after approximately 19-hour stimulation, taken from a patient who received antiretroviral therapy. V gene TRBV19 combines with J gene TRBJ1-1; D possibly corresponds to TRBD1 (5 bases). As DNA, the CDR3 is TGTGCCAGTAGTCGGGACGGGAACACTGAAGCTTTCTTT. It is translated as CASSRDGNTEAFF. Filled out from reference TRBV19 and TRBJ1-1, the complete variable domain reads DGGITQSPKYLFRKEGQNVTLSCEQNLNHDAMYWYRQDPGQGLRLIYYSQIVNDFQKGDIAEGYSVSREKKESFPLTVTSAQKNPTAFYLCASSRDGNTEAFFGQGTRLTVV.